The rows below give T cell receptor beta chains drawn from one sample of a study of T cell responses to AZD1222 COVID-19 vaccine. Some clones are missing from TCRdb's copy, which holds only in-frame ones; the method was immunoSEQ multiplex PCR. The top ten clones hold 3.4% of a sample with over 75,000 clones, 70% to 90% of them seen once. The source was peripheral blood, collected 28 days after the second AZD1222 dose. The receptors were sampled from an adult who received the AZD1222 COVID-19 vaccine. CDR3s include the opening cysteine and the closing phenylalanine or tryptophan. Fields, in order: V gene, clone size, J gene, D gene, CDR3 DNA, CDR3 protein. D genes are given only for firm matches. Size tells how often a clone was seen (once, few, many) or the class of an expanded clone, and some rows leave it out.

TRBV9	.	TRBJ1-1	.	TGTGCCAGCAGCGTAGGCGCCAGGCAGGGCACTGAAGCTTTCTTT	CASSVGARQGTEAFF
TRBV5-6	few	TRBJ1-5	TRBD1	TGTGCCAGCAGCACCCAGGACAGGGAAAATCAGCCCCAGCATTTT	CASSTQDRENQPQHF
TRBV27	.	TRBJ2-5	TRBD2	TGTGCCAGCAGACCCGGACTAGCGGGTCGAGAGACCCAGTACTTC	CASRPGLAGRETQYF
TRBV29-1	.	TRBJ2-1	TRBD2	TGCAGCGTTGAAGCCGGGACTACAGAATACAATGAGCAGTTCTTC	CSVEAGTTEYNEQFF
TRBV5-8	.	TRBJ1-2	.	TGTGCCAGCAGCTTGACGCGAAGCTATGGCTACACCTTC	CASSLTRSYGYTF
TRBV20-1	.	TRBJ2-3	.	TGCAGTGCTAGTTTCGGGACTAGCACAGATACGCAGTATTTT	CSASFGTSTDTQYF
TRBV28	.	TRBJ1-4	.	TGTGCCAGCAGTTTGAGCGGAGCGACAACTAATGAAAAACTGTTTTTT	CASSLSGATTNEKLFF
TRBV5-1	.	TRBJ1-4	.	TGCGCCAGCAGCTTTGGTAGCGTAAATGAAAAACTGTTTTTT	CASSFGSVNEKLFF
TRBV5-1	.	TRBJ2-1	TRBD1	TGCGCCAGCAGCTTGACAGGGGTCCACAATGAGCAGTTCTTC	CASSLTGVHNEQFF
TRBV30	.	TRBJ2-7	.	TGTGCCTGGAGGGCGGCGGCGAGGGAGCAGTACTTC	CAWRAAAREQYF
TRBV4-1	.	TRBJ2-3	TRBD1	TGCGCCAGCAGCCAAGATTACCGCCCACAGGGGGCAGATACGCAGTATTTT	CASSQDYRPQGADTQYF
TRBV7-2	once	TRBJ2-7	.	TGTGCCAGCAGCTTAGCCGGCCACGAGCAGTACTTC	CASSLAGHEQYF
TRBV18	.	TRBJ1-6	.	TGTGCCAGCTCACCTTCACACCTAAATAATTCACCCCTCCACTTT	CASSPSHLNNSPLHF
TRBV5-4	.	TRBJ2-7	TRBD2	TGTGCCAGCAGCTTCGGGGGGGCCCCCTCCTACGAGCAGTACTTC	CASSFGGAPSYEQYF
TRBV5-1	.	TRBJ2-1	TRBD1	TGCGCCAGCAGTGGACAGGGTAACAATGAGCAGTTCTTC	CASSGQGNNEQFF
TRBV12-3/TRBV12-4	.	TRBJ1-5	.	TGTGCCAGCCGGGGACTGAACAATCAGCCCCAGCATTTT	CASRGLNNQPQHF
TRBV3-1/TRBV3-2	.	TRBJ2-7	.	TGTGCCAGCAGCCTACGTGGGGGGATACACGAGCAGTACTTC	CASSLRGGIHEQYF
TRBV18	.	TRBJ2-1	.	TGTGCCAGCTCACCATTACGGGACAATGAGCAGTTCTTC	CASSPLRDNEQFF
TRBV24-1	once	TRBJ2-5	.	TGTGCCACCAGTGTCTCGTACCAAGAGACCCAGTACTTC	CATSVSYQETQYF
TRBV3-1/TRBV3-2	.	TRBJ1-4	.	TGTGCCAGCAGCCAAGATGGTAGGGAAAAACTGTTTTTT	CASSQDGREKLFF
TRBV12-3/TRBV12-4	.	TRBJ1-4	.	TGTGCCAGCAGGGAGCTCTCAGTTGAAAAACTGTTTTTT	CASRELSVEKLFF
TRBV9	.	TRBJ2-1	TRBD2	TGTGCCAGCAGCAACAGCGGGGGGCCTGGCAATGAGCAGTTCTTC	CASSNSGGPGNEQFF
TRBV5-4	.	TRBJ1-1	TRBD1	TGTGCCAGCAGCGGCAGGGGGCAAGACACTGAAGCTTTCTTT	CASSGRGQDTEAFF
TRBV15	.	TRBJ1-5	.	TGTGCCACCAGCAACGATGGCGAGAATCAGCCCCAGCATTTT	CATSNDGENQPQHF
TRBV28	.	TRBJ1-2	.	TGTGCCAGCAGTTCTATTGATGATATCAACTCCAATGGCTACACCTTC	CASSSIDDINSNGYTF
TRBV28	.	TRBJ2-1	TRBD2	TGTGCCAGCAGTCCAGCGGGGGGGCCGAGCAATGAGCAGTTCTTC	CASSPAGGPSNEQFF
TRBV5-8	.	TRBJ2-7	.	TGTGCCAGCTCGAGACTGACCTCCTACGAGCAGTACTTC	CASSRLTSYEQYF
TRBV28	.	TRBJ1-2	TRBD1	TGTGCCAGCAGTCCCTCGGACAGGAAAAATGGCTACACCTTC	CASSPSDRKNGYTF
TRBV11-3	.	TRBJ1-1	.	TGTGCCAGCAGCCGAGACAGGAACACTGAAGCTTTCTTT	CASSRDRNTEAFF
TRBV3-1/TRBV3-2	few	TRBJ2-1	.	TGTGCCAGCAGCTCCCCACGGACGGAGTACAATGAGCAGTTCTTC	CASSSPRTEYNEQFF
TRBV6-6	.	TRBJ2-7	.	TGTGCCAGCAGTTACTCACCGGGCAGGGCGACCTACGAGCAGTACTTC	CASSYSPGRATYEQYF
TRBV9	.	TRBJ2-1	TRBD1	TGTGCCAGCAGCTCCCGTCCCAGACAGGGCCGTAATGAGCAGTTCTTC	CASSSRPRQGRNEQFF
TRBV30	few	TRBJ1-1	TRBD1	TGTGCCTGGAGTTTGTCCGGGACAGGGAAAACTGAAGCTTTCTTT	CAWSLSGTGKTEAFF
TRBV6-4	.	TRBJ1-1	.	TGTGCCAGCAGGGATATAGGGGGGAACACTGAAGCTTTCTTT	CASRDIGGNTEAFF
TRBV28	.	TRBJ1-5	.	TGTGCCAGCAGTTTTCCGGGCCGCGCATCTCAGCCCCAGCATTTT	CASSFPGRASQPQHF
TRBV7-2	few	TRBJ1-5	.	TGTGCCAGCAGCTTAGGGGGGGCGCAGAGCAATCAGCCCCAGCATTTT	CASSLGGAQSNQPQHF
TRBV15	.	TRBJ2-7	.	TGTGCCACCAGTAGCAGGAGCACCTACGAGCAGTACTTC	CATSSRSTYEQYF
TRBV5-1	.	TRBJ1-4	TRBD1	TGCGCCAGCAGCCCCTGGGGAAGGGGGCAGGAAGAAAAACTGTTTTTT	CASSPWGRGQEEKLFF
TRBV11-2	.	TRBJ1-1	.	TGTGCCAGCAGCTTAGGGGCCCAGAACACTGAAGCTTTCTTT	CASSLGAQNTEAFF
TRBV28	.	TRBJ1-2	TRBD1	TGTGCCAGCTCAAAAGACAGGGGGATCGGCTACACCTTC	CASSKDRGIGYTF
TRBV3-1/TRBV3-2	.	TRBJ1-6	TRBD1	TGTGCCAGCAGCCAGGGACAGGGGAATTCACCCCTCCACTTT	CASSQGQGNSPLHF
TRBV12-3/TRBV12-4	.	TRBJ1-1	TRBD1	TGTGCCAGCGGACAGGGAGGAGCTTTCTTT	CASGQGGAFF
TRBV19	.	TRBJ2-3	TRBD2	TGTGCCAGTAGCGAAAGCGGGGGGGCCGCAGATACGCAGTATTTT	CASSESGGAADTQYF
TRBV28	.	TRBJ1-5	.	TGTGCCAGCAGTTGGCCCGACAGGCCAAATCAGCCCCAGCATTTT	CASSWPDRPNQPQHF
TRBV9	.	TRBJ2-1	.	TGTGCCAGCAGCGTAGAGGGGAGTGTTAGGCAGTTCTTC	CASSVEGSVRQFF
TRBV11-1	.	TRBJ2-7	TRBD1	TGTGCCAGCAGCGGGGGGACAGGACTTACCTACGAGCAGTACTTC	CASSGGTGLTYEQYF
TRBV6-1	once	TRBJ2-5	.	TGTGCCAGCAGTGACGAGACCCAGTACTTC	CASSDETQYF
TRBV30	.	TRBJ2-1	.	TGTGCCTGGAGTGTACGTGGACATGAGCAGTTCTTC	CAWSVRGHEQFF
TRBV7-5	.	TRBJ2-7	.	TGTGCCAGAAGCTTAGTTGTCGTTGGGCGCCTCTCCTACGAGCAGTACTTC	CARSLVVVGRLSYEQYF
TRBV19	.	TRBJ2-7	TRBD1	TGTGCCAGTAGTACAAGGACAGGGAACGAGCAGTACTTC	CASSTRTGNEQYF
TRBV11-2	.	TRBJ1-2	.	TGTGCCAGCAGCGAATGGACAGAAGGCTACACCTTC	CASSEWTEGYTF
TRBV28	.	TRBJ1-6	.	TGTGCCAGCAGTCCCCGGGGGGGGGAGAATTCACCCCTCCACTTT	CASSPRGGENSPLHF
TRBV3-1/TRBV3-2	.	TRBJ2-3	.	TGTGCCAGCAGCTTAAGTGTGGCCACAGATACGCAGTATTTT	CASSLSVATDTQYF
TRBV5-6	.	TRBJ1-1	TRBD1	TGTGCCAGCAGCATTGGGACAGGGGTGGCTGAAGCTTTCTTT	CASSIGTGVAEAFF
TRBV2	.	TRBJ2-1	TRBD2	TGTGCCAGCAGTGTGGCGGGGGAGTACAATGAGCAGTTCTTC	CASSVAGEYNEQFF
TRBV19	.	TRBJ1-5	.	TGTGCCAGTAGTATAGATTCCCAGGGGTGGCTAAATCAGCCCCAGCATTTT	CASSIDSQGWLNQPQHF
TRBV28	few	TRBJ2-5	.	TGTGCCAGCACCAACACCAGGACCCAGTACTTC	CASTNTRTQYF
TRBV15	.	TRBJ1-6	TRBD1	TGTGCCACCAGCAGTGGAAGGGGGCGCCGGTCACCCCTCCACTTT	CATSSGRGRRSPLHF